The 26 T cell receptor beta chains listed next were all sequenced from one sample in a study of shared clonotypes between healthy human individuals. Profiled with immunoSEQ multiplex PCR; TCRdb holds only in-frame clones, not every one. The sample lists some 2.3 million clones, 85% to 95% occurring once. Input material: naive CD4+ T cells from PBMCs. This sample's subset: CD45RA+ positively selected. The receptors come from a man aged 18 to 29 in good health. Some clones in this sample may be carry-over from other donors' samples.

DNA for the CDR3: TGTGCCAGCAGCTTAGAGTCGGGCCCGGGTGGCTACACCTTC. This translates into CASSLESGPGGYTF. The chain is built from TRBV7-9 and TRBJ1-2, with D unresolved. The germline V and J ends were trimmed by 1 base and 7 bases, with 13 bases remaining between them. The CDR3 contains 14 residues. Germline lookup yields CDR1 SEHNR and CDR2 FQNEAQ (reference sequence).

J is TRBJ2-2 and V is TRBV6-1, with D possibly matching TRBD1 (5 bases). The CDR3 has 12 amino acids. Looked up from germline, CDR1 is MNHNS and CDR2 is SASEGT. The V end was cut by 6 bases, the J end by 7 bases, with 9 bases between. The CDR3 protein is CASSHRGGELFF. The DNA of the CDR3 is TGTGCCAGCAGCCATAGGGGCGGGGAGCTGTTTTTT.

The V and J genes are TRBV5-6 and TRBJ2-5; perhaps TRBD2 as D (6 bases). The germline V gene has CDR1 SGHDT and CDR2 YYEEEE. The ends were cut back, 2 bases at V and 5 bases at J, with 13 bases in the middle. This CDR3 spans 14 amino acids. Here the CDR3 DNA reads TGTGCCAGCAGCTTCGGGACTCCGGCGGAGACCCAGTACTTC. Translation gives CASSFGTPAETQYF.

The CDR3, as DNA: TGTGCCAGCAGCTGGAATGGTCCCGCCAGGTTCGACCCCCAGCATTTT. It yields the protein CASSWNGPARFDPQHF. V usage is TRBV2 and J usage is TRBJ1-5, with D unclear. Trimming removed 6 bases at V and 10 bases at J, with 25 bases between. CDR1 is SNHLY, CDR2 FYNNEI, per germline. This CDR3 has 16 residues.

The genes are TRBV28 and TRBJ1-2; possibly TRBD1 for D (5 bases). The CDR3 runs to 15 residues. The germline V gene encodes CDR1 MDHEN and CDR2 SYDVKM. The V gene lost 10 bases and the J gene lost 4 bases, with 22 bases spanning the gap. The CDR3 protein is CATPNVRGKGYGYTF. CDR3 DNA: TGTGCCACCCCCAACGTGCGGGGGAAGGGCTATGGCTACACCTTC.

This chain joins TRBV14 and TRBJ2-7; D gene unclear. Germline CDR1 reads SGHDN; CDR2 reads FVKESK. This CDR3 is 14 amino acids long. The V gene lost 5 bases and the J gene lost 3 bases, with 14 bases spanning the gap. The CDR3 DNA is TGTGCCAGCAGCTTCCTCAATGATGACTACGAGCAGTACTTC. Protein sequence: CASSFLNDDYEQYF.

V gene TRBV7-9 combines with J gene TRBJ2-3; D may correspond to TRBD1 or TRBD2 (6 bases each). Trimming took off 4 bases at V and 7 bases at J, with 18 bases between the two ends. This CDR3 comprises 15 residues. Germline V CDR1 and CDR2: SEHNR, FQNEAQ (reference sequence). CDR3 protein: CASSSDEGGPNTQYF. The CDR3 DNA reads as TGTGCCAGCAGCTCGGACGAGGGGGGACCCAATACGCAGTATTTT.

This clone was detected only once. The V gene is TRBV7-2, the J gene TRBJ2-1; 7 bases match TRBD1. V dropped 7 bases and J dropped 4; count of bases not matched to a gene: 4. This CDR3 comprises 13 residues. Germline assignment: CDR1 SGHTA and CDR2 FQGNSA. CDR3 bases: TGTGCCAGCAATCCGGGACAGTACAATGAGCAGTTCTTC. Its translation: CASNPGQYNEQFF.

This rearrangement joins TRBV5-1 to TRBJ2-2; D ambiguous. The V end lost 3 bases, the J end lost 1 base, and 10 bases lay between the germline ends. The CDR3 is made up of 15 amino acids. Germline V gene sequence: CDR1 SGHRS, CDR2 YFSETQ. DNA for the CDR3: TGCGCCAGCAGCTCCCAGACGGTGAACACCGGGGAGCTGTTTTTT. This codes for CASSSQTVNTGELFF.

As regards this clone: This sample includes further DNA sequences coding for the same CDR3. The J gene is TRBJ2-5, the V gene TRBV29-1; possibly TRBD1 or TRBD2 for D (7 bases each). Germline V gives CDR1 SQVTM, CDR2 ANQGSEA. V was cut by 3 bases and J by 5 bases, with 10 bases left in between. The CDR3 sequence is 12 residues long. CDR3 coding DNA: TGCAGCGTTGACAGGGGGGGTGAGACCCAGTACTTC. Encoded protein: CSVDRGGETQYF.

The rearrangement joins TRBV15 to TRBJ2-7, with D possibly matching TRBD2 (7 bases). Germline assignment: CDR1 LNHNV and CDR2 YYDKDF (reference sequence). The V end lost 0 bases, the J end lost 2 bases, and 20 bases lay between the germline ends. This CDR3 has 18 residues. This CDR3 is CATSRDGGAGAGTYEQYF. For the CDR3, the DNA is TGTGCCACCAGCAGAGATGGTGGGGCGGGGGCAGGAACCTACGAGCAGTACTTC. The whole variable domain, filled in from reference TRBV15 and TRBJ2-7, reads DAMVIQNPRYQVTQFGKPVTLSCSQTLNHNVMYWYQQKSSQAPKLLFHYYDKDFNNEADTPDNFQSRRPNTSFCFLDIRSPGLGDTAMYLCATSRDGGAGAGTYEQYFGPGTRLTVT.

The V and J genes are TRBV5-6 and TRBJ1-1, with 9 bases lining up with TRBD1. Germline trimming cut 5 bases from V and 1 base from J; bases unmatched to any gene: 6. This CDR3 has 15 amino acids. The germline gives CDR1 SGHDT, CDR2 YYEEEE. The CDR3 DNA reads as TGTGCCAGCAGTTGGGAACAGGGGGCGAACACTGAAGCTTTCTTT. Its protein product is CASSWEQGANTEAFF.

The rearrangement uses TRBV11-2 and TRBJ1-5; possible D gene TRBD1, 5 bases. CDR1 and CDR2 from the germline V gene are SGHAT and FQNNGV. V gave up 4 bases and J gave up 4 bases, with 11 bases separating them. This CDR3 is 14 amino acids long. The CDR3 loop reads CASSYQGINQPQHF. The CDR3 bases are TGTGCCAGCAGCTATCAGGGTATTAATCAGCCCCAGCATTTT.

Comments on this clone: This sample also contains other DNA sequences that code for the same CDR3. The V gene is TRBV28, the J gene TRBJ1-2; weak D call: TRBD1 (5 bases). Germline assignment: CDR1 MDHEN and CDR2 SYDVKM. This CDR3 is built from 12 residues. V was shortened by 3 bases and J by 8 bases, with 10 bases between the two germline ends. This CDR3 reads CASSFGGGGYTF. In nucleotides, the CDR3 is TGTGCCAGCAGTTTCGGGGGAGGCGGCTACACCTTC.

This clone was found once. The V gene is TRBV4-1, the J gene TRBJ2-7; 8 bases are a match to TRBD2. CDR1 and CDR2 (germline): MGHRA, YSYEKL. The CDR3 extends over 16 amino acids. J lost 2 bases, V lost 0 bases, and 6 bases had no gene match. CDR3 nucleotides: TGCGCCAGCAGCCAAGAAACAGCGGGAGTTGCCTACGAGCAGTACTTC. Amino acids: CASSQETAGVAYEQYF.

The rearrangement joins TRBV7-3 to TRBJ2-3; 11 bases are shared with TRBD2. The CDR3 runs 16 residues. V was clipped by 1 base and J by 4 bases; unmatched bases: 4. Germline CDR1 and CDR2: SGHTA and FQGTGA. The CDR3 nucleotides are TGTGCCAGCAGCTTAATGCCTAGCGGGAGGCCAGATACGCAGTATTTT. Its translation: CASSLMPSGRPDTQYF. Drawing the rest from reference TRBV7-3 and TRBJ2-3, the complete variable domain is GAGVSQTPSNKVTEKGKYVELRCDPISGHTALYWYRQSLGQGPEFLIYFQGTGAADDSGLPNDRFFAVRPEGSVSTLKIQRTERGDSAVYLCASSLMPSGRPDTQYFGPGTRLTVL.

The chain employs TRBV6-1 and TRBJ1-2; TRBD1 aligns across 10 bases. Trimming at V came to 5 bases and at J to 8 bases, leaving 11 bases not matched to a gene. The CDR3 contains 15 residues. Germline lookup yields CDR1 MNHNS and CDR2 SASEGT. The CDR3, as DNA: TGTGCCAGCAGTCACATCGGGGACAGGGGTCGCGGCTACACCTTC. Amino acid sequence: CASSHIGDRGRGYTF.

This clone was recorded once. V and J are TRBV7-9 and TRBJ2-7, with 10 nucleotides matching TRBD1. Germline V gives CDR1 SEHNR, CDR2 FQNEAQ (reference sequence). CDR3 length: 15 residues. J was trimmed by 7 bases and V by 5 bases; bases with no gene match: 11. Written as DNA, the CDR3 is TGTGCCAGCAGCCTGAGGGACAGGGGCTCTTGGGAGCAGTACTTC. Translation: CASSLRDRGSWEQYF.

The chain joins TRBV29-1 to TRBJ1-5, with D perhaps matching TRBD1 (5 bases). V shed 1 base and J shed 0 bases, with 7 bases lying between them. The CDR3 has 14 residues. Per germline, CDR1 SQVTM and CDR2 ANQGSEA. The CDR3 DNA is TGCAGCGTTGAAGGAGGGGATAGCAATCAGCCCCAGCATTTT. Residues: CSVEGGDSNQPQHF. The full variable domain, completed using reference TRBV29-1 and TRBJ1-5, is SAVISQKPSRDICQRGTSLTIQCQVDSQVTMMFWYRQQPGQSLTLIATANQGSEATYESGFVIDKFPISRPNLTFSTLTVSNMSPEDSSIYLCSVEGGDSNQPQHFGDGTRLSIL.

CDR3 in DNA: TGTGCCAGCAGCTCTTTTCGGGCTAAAAACTCCTACGAGCAGTACTTC. Protein product: CASSSFRAKNSYEQYF. The V and J genes are TRBV7-6 and TRBJ2-7, with D unresolved. V was trimmed by 4 bases and J by 0 bases, leaving 16 bases between them. There are 16 residues in the CDR3. Germline loops: CDR1 SGHVS, CDR2 FNYEAQ.

CDR3 sequence (DNA): TGCGCCAGCAGCTTGGAGGGACAGGGGGCCTCCTATAATTCACCCCTCCACTTT. This translates into CASSLEGQGASYNSPLHF. The chain links TRBV5-1 to TRBJ1-6; 12 nucleotides line up with TRBD1. V lost 0 bases and J lost 0; bases outside the gene matches: 1. The germline CDR1 and CDR2 sequences are SGHRS and YFSETQ. CDR3 size: 18 residues.

This chain's CDR3 is CASRRSPTSSYNEQFF. The CDR3 DNA sequence: TGTGCCAGCAGGAGGTCCCCTACGAGCTCCTACAATGAGCAGTTCTTC. V gene TRBV2 combines with J gene TRBJ2-1; D is ambiguous. The CDR3 runs 16 residues. The V and J ends lost 6 bases and 0 bases respectively, with 15 bases between them. Germline V gene lookup returns CDR1 SNHLY and CDR2 FYNNEI.

Here the CDR3 DNA reads TGTGCCAGTAGTATCAGGGTTCAGAACACTGAAGCTTTCTTT. Residues: CASSIRVQNTEAFF. The gene calls are TRBV19 and TRBJ1-1, with a possible D match to TRBD1 (5 bases). The CDR3 runs to 14 residues. The germline CDR1 and CDR2 sequences are LNHDA and SQIVND (reference sequence). Trimming took off 3 bases at V and 1 base at J, with 9 bases between the two ends.

This clone was observed a single time. Germline is not matched at one junction end, which may reflect a read error. V and J are TRBV4-1 and TRBJ2-1; no clear D gene. This CDR3 has 15 amino acids. Germline-derived CDR1 and CDR2 are MGHRA and YSYEKL. The CDR3 sequence: CASTQDERSYNEQFF. The CDR3 DNA sequence: TGCGCCAGCACCCAAGACGAGCGCTCCTACAATGAGCAGTTCTTC.

V is TRBV28 and J is TRBJ2-1; 7 bases are a match to TRBD2. The CDR3 has 13 residues. The J segment lost 9 bases and the V segment lost 4 bases, leaving 6 bases of the junction unmatched. Per germline, CDR1 MDHEN and CDR2 SYDVKM. The CDR3 loop is CASSWGGSGEQFF. CDR3 coding DNA: TGTGCCAGCAGTTGGGGAGGGTCGGGTGAGCAGTTCTTC.

The V call is TRBV27, the J call TRBJ2-2; D might be TRBD1 or TRBD2, each matching 5 bases. The CDR3 spans 19 residues. Germline CDR1 MNHEY, CDR2 SMNVEV (reference sequence). Trimming pared 1 base from V and 6 bases from J, leaving 24 bases between. The CDR3 loop reads CASSLFGQEAGLRAGELFF. The CDR3 DNA is TGTGCCAGCAGTTTATTCGGACAAGAGGCGGGCCTCCGGGCCGGGGAGCTGTTTTTT.